These T cell receptor beta chains were read from a single sample in a study of T cells in localized non-small cell lung cancer. Libraries were prepared by immunoSEQ multiplex PCR; TCRdb keeps only in-frame clonotypes and omits some of them. The sample carries about 45,000 clones, approximately 81% recorded once. The sample was peripheral blood mononuclear cells, taken before any cancer treatment. These receptors were collected from a man between 40 and 70 years old with stage III lung adenocarcinoma. CDR3s include the opening cysteine and the closing phenylalanine or tryptophan. The D gene is left open where the match is weak. Clone size appears in some rows only: once, few, many, or a class for an expanded clone.

J gene	clone size	D gene	V gene	CDR3 DNA	CDR3 protein
TRBJ2-1	-	TRBD1	TRBV10-2	TGCGCCACCCGGGACAGGGGCAAGGATGAGCAGTTCTTC	CATRDRGKDEQFF
TRBJ2-7	-	TRBD1	TRBV27	TGTGCCAGCAGTAAGACAGGGTGGTACGAGCAGTACTTC	CASSKTGWYEQYF
TRBJ1-1	-	-	TRBV11-2	TGTGCCAGCAGCCCATTCACTGAAGCTTTCTTT	CASSPFTEAFF
TRBJ2-7	-	-	TRBV10-1	TGCGCCAGCAGTTCTGGGGGCTCCTCCTACGAGCAGTACTTC	CASSSGGSSYEQYF
TRBJ2-4	-	-	TRBV6-6	TGTGCCAGCAGGACTGGGGTCGGAAAAGCAGAAAACATTCAGTACTTC	CASRTGVGKAENIQYF
TRBJ2-5	-	-	TRBV5-1	TGCGCCAGCCAGGGTCGGGAAGAGACCCAGTACTTC	CASQGREETQYF
TRBJ2-7	few	-	TRBV2	TGTGCCAGCAGGGCGGACTCCTACGAGCAGTACTTC	CASRADSYEQYF
TRBJ2-5	-	TRBD2	TRBV7-7	TGTGCCAGCAGCTTAAGTAGTAGCGGGGGAGAAAAGACCCAGTACTTC	CASSLSSSGGEKTQYF
TRBJ2-2	few	-	TRBV16	TGTGCCAGCAGCCCTTGGACGGGAGCCGGGGAGCTGTTTTTT	CASSPWTGAGELFF
TRBJ1-2	-	-	TRBV6-5	TGTGCCAACACAGGTTCCTATGGCTACACCTTC	CANTGSYGYTF
TRBJ2-7	-	-	TRBV5-4	TGTGCCAGCAGCCTACGGGCTCCAGGCAGCTCCTACGAGCAGTACTTC	CASSLRAPGSSYEQYF
TRBJ2-1	-	-	TRBV5-6	TGTGCCAGCAGCGGGCTCGCGGGACAGCCTACAATGAGACAGTTCTTC	CASSGLAGQPTMRQFF
TRBJ2-3	-	TRBD1	TRBV10-3	TGTGCCATCAGTGAGTCCGACAGGGGCGCCCCCACAGATACGCAGTATTTT	CAISESDRGAPTDTQYF
TRBJ1-1	few	-	TRBV5-1	TGCGCCTCGGTCCTAGCAGGGGAGAACACTGAAGCTTTCTTT	CASVLAGENTEAFF
TRBJ2-5	-	TRBD1	TRBV9	TGTGCCAGCAGCTCCGGACAGGCCGGGGAGACCCAGTACTTC	CASSSGQAGETQYF
TRBJ1-1	-	-	TRBV2	TGTGCCAGCAGCAATTGGGATCGGGTCACTGAAGCTTTCTTT	CASSNWDRVTEAFF
TRBJ2-2	once	-	TRBV14	TGTGCCAGCAGCCAACAAGAGACGGCCCGGTACACCGGGGAGCTGTTTTTT	CASSQQETARYTGELFF
TRBJ2-3	-	-	TRBV7-3	TGTGCCAGCAGCGCCTTCCCCCGGGGGAAAAGCACAGATACGCAGTATTTT	CASSAFPRGKSTDTQYF
TRBJ2-1	-	TRBD1	TRBV7-3	TGTGCCAGCAGTGGACAGGGGAGTAATGAGCAGTTCTTC	CASSGQGSNEQFF
TRBJ2-3	-	TRBD2	TRBV5-1	TGCGCCAGCAGCTTCTATCTAGCGGGGGGCACAGATACGCAGTATTTT	CASSFYLAGGTDTQYF
TRBJ1-2	-	-	TRBV9	TGTGCCAGCAGCGTGGAGGGTTTACAGACTCTTAGCTACACCTTC	CASSVEGLQTLSYTF
TRBJ2-5	-	-	TRBV7-9	TGTGCCAGCAGCTTAGTAGGGGGGAAGAACCTTATGTACCAAGAGACCCAGTACTTC	CASSLVGGKNLMYQETQYF
TRBJ2-5	-	-	TRBV5-6	TGTGCCAGCAGCTTGGAGGGAGGAGGGAGGACCCAGTACTTC	CASSLEGGGRTQYF
TRBJ2-7	-	TRBD1	TRBV4-2	TGTGCCAGCAGCCGTCAAACAGGGGGAGGAAACTACGAGCAGTACTTC	CASSRQTGGGNYEQYF
TRBJ2-7	-	-	TRBV6-5	TGTGCCAGCAGTTACAGCGCCGACTACGAGCAGTACTTC	CASSYSADYEQYF
TRBJ2-7	-	-	TRBV29-1	TGCAGCGTTGGGCCAGGCGTCCCAGGCGAGCAGTACTTC	CSVGPGVPGEQYF
TRBJ1-1	-	-	TRBV6-1	TGTGCCAGCAGCAGAACGAAGGGGAACACTGAAGCTTTCTTT	CASSRTKGNTEAFF
TRBJ2-5	-	TRBD1	TRBV5-4	TGTGCCAGCAGCTCTCACAGGGGGATCGAAGAGACCCAGTACTTC	CASSSHRGIEETQYF
TRBJ2-1	-	-	TRBV6-6	TGTGCCAGCAGTCCCCCGGGGTGGCTAGAGCAGTTCTTC	CASSPPGWLEQFF
TRBJ2-1	-	TRBD2	TRBV4-1	TGCGCCAGCAGCCAAGCCAGCGGGGGGCCATACAATGAGCAGTTCTTC	CASSQASGGPYNEQFF
TRBJ2-2	-	TRBD2	TRBV29-1	TGCAGCGTTCAAGCGGGGGCGAACACCGGGGAGCTGTTTTTT	CSVQAGANTGELFF
TRBJ1-2	-	-	TRBV6-5	TGTGCCAGCAGTTACAGACCAGGACAGTCCTTTTATGGCTACACCTTC	CASSYRPGQSFYGYTF
TRBJ1-4	-	-	TRBV2	TGTGCCAGCCATTCCACCGGGAATGAAAAACTGTTTTTT	CASHSTGNEKLFF
TRBJ1-1	-	-	TRBV11-1	TGTGCCAGCAGCTCGGAGTCGGTGAACACTGAAGCTTTCTTT	CASSSESVNTEAFF
TRBJ2-7	-	-	TRBV6-1	TGTGCCAGCAGTGAGGGCCCCGTCTTCACCTACGAGCAGTACTTC	CASSEGPVFTYEQYF
TRBJ1-3	-	-	TRBV9	TGTGCCAGCTCTGGGGCGGGAAACACCATATATTTT	CASSGAGNTIYF
TRBJ2-2	-	TRBD1	TRBV4-1	TGCGCCAGCAGCCAAGACAGGGGGCGTGTGACCGGGGAGCTGTTTTTT	CASSQDRGRVTGELFF
TRBJ2-5	-	-	TRBV6-5	TGTGCCAGCAGTTACTCCACAGGGTCGAGTGAGACCCAGTACTTC	CASSYSTGSSETQYF
TRBJ2-3	once	TRBD2	TRBV5-4	TGTGCCAGCAGCTTGAGCGGGGGCGGCGACACAGATACGCAGTATTTT	CASSLSGGGDTDTQYF
TRBJ2-1	-	TRBD2	TRBV5-6	TGTGCCAGCAGCTCCCGGTATAGCGGGGTATACAATGAGCAGTTCTTC	CASSSRYSGVYNEQFF
TRBJ1-1	-	TRBD1	TRBV27	TGTGCCAGCAGTTTAAGTGGGCAGGGGGCGCGGACTGAAGCTTTCTTT	CASSLSGQGARTEAFF
TRBJ2-1	-	TRBD2	TRBV19	TGTGCCAGTAGTAGGACTAGCGGGGGGTATGAGCAGTTCTTC	CASSRTSGGYEQFF
TRBJ2-1	-	-	TRBV5-4	TGTGCCAGCAGCGGGGATAGCTACAATGAGCAGTTCTTC	CASSGDSYNEQFF
TRBJ2-2	-	-	TRBV14	TGTGCCAGCAGCCTCAGGGGTTATAGAGCCGGGGAGCTGTTTTTT	CASSLRGYRAGELFF
TRBJ1-2	-	-	TRBV4-2	TGTGCCAGCAGCCAAGAAAGCCGTCTTGAGGGAAAAGGCTACACCTTC	CASSQESRLEGKGYTF
TRBJ2-1	once	TRBD2	TRBV14	TGTGCCAGCAGCCAAGATAAGTGGCTAGCGGGGGGGCCCTCCCACAATGAGCAGTTCTTC	CASSQDKWLAGGPSHNEQFF
TRBJ2-3	-	-	TRBV5-1	TGCGCCAGCAGCTTGCCCCAGGGCATTGTAGATACGCAGTATTTT	CASSLPQGIVDTQYF
TRBJ2-7	-	TRBD2	TRBV4-2	TGTGCCAGCAGCCAAGTGGTCGGCGGGGGGGCTGCCTACGAGCAGTACTTC	CASSQVVGGGAAYEQYF
TRBJ2-7	-	-	TRBV29-1	TGCAGCGTTGAATTAGGGACTGCTAGCTCCTACGAGCAGTACTTC	CSVELGTASSYEQYF
TRBJ1-1	-	-	TRBV6-6	TGTGCCAGCAGTCCTCGACAGCGAGGGGCTTTCTTT	CASSPRQRGAFF
TRBJ2-7	once	-	TRBV6-6	TGTGCCAGCGAGGGCAGCTCCTACGAGCAGTACTTC	CASEGSSYEQYF
TRBJ2-7	-	-	TRBV7-2	TGTGCCAGCAGCTCCCGACTCCGCTCGAGCTACGAGCAGTACTTC	CASSSRLRSSYEQYF
TRBJ2-3	once	-	TRBV6-5	TGTGCCAGCAGTCTGGCGAGGGGTGAGGCAGATACGCAGTATTTT	CASSLARGEADTQYF